The sequence of this TCR beta chain was determined in a study of PD-L1 blockade in urothelial cancer (dated by TCRdb to the late 2010s). In terms of the full investigation: Therapy was started in the mid-2010s for all patients, and atezolizumab 1,200 mg was administered intravenously every 3 weeks. About nine tenths of the roughly 29 patients were identified as males with urothelial cancer of bladder origin, and a prior smoking history was reported by 18 of 29 patients. Blood samples were analyzed at two time points: 3 weeks after treatment start (second dose) and 6 weeks after treatment start. In the same patients who had TCR sequencing, pretreatment tumors also underwent whole exome sequencing and RNA sequencing. TCR sequencing covered pretreatment tumor samples and matched, serially collected peripheral blood taken before and after atezolizumab treatment. Patients had an ECOG performance status of 0 or 1 and had received between 0 and 3 prior chemotherapy regimens. Blood samples gave median yields of about 140,000 T cells and 82,636 unique TCRs, along with a median clonality of about 0.084. Pretreatment blood TCR-seq was available for about 27 patients, at least one posttreatment blood collection was obtained for some 24 patients, and tumor TCR-seq was available for some 24 patients. Fewer than ten patients reached durable clinical benefit, while 20 patients did not. Durable clinical benefit was defined as progression-free survival longer than 6 months, and TCR features were also tested against progression-free and overall survival. The study was an exploratory multi-omic analysis of somatic, immune and clinical correlates of response to PD-L1 blockade with atezolizumab in urothelial cancer.

Summary of the overall study and its limitations: Greater expansion of tumor-associated TCR clones in peripheral blood 3 weeks after the start of treatment was observed in patients with durable benefit (n of about 24, p = 0.022). Improved progression-free and overall survival was associated with having pretreatment peripheral blood TCR clonality below the median. Small sample size (n of about 30) and many exploratory analyses mean the results are intended to be hypothesis-generating.

Trimming accounts for 4 bases at V and 10 bases at J, while the number of junction bases matched to no gene is 7. From the cysteine through the phenylalanine, the CDR3 covers 13 amino acids. Only the CDR3 DNA is retained, 39 bases long and in frame from the first base. Taken from the germline V gene (reference sequence), the CDR1 and CDR2 loops are WNHNN and SYGVQD. This clone was observed a handful of times. Its cognate antigen has yet to be identified. Per-base quality was not reported, and no clone a single base away is much larger than it. In light of the paper, this sample's time point label describes: peripheral blood 6 weeks after treatment start. A total of 25 to 30 patients with locally advanced or metastatic urothelial carcinoma, treated at Memorial Sloan Kettering on a trial protocol, made up the cohort. Peripheral blood mononuclear cells were collected pretreatment and during treatment, at between 1 and 8 total time points per patient. The Qiagen DNeasy Blood extraction kit was used to purify genomic DNA from total PBMCs and tumor samples. PBMCs were collected pretreatment and during treatment, and were isolated and stored as previously described.

Synthetic TCR analog templates were spiked into each PCR to estimate absolute template abundance from read counts. The immunoSEQ assay used bias-controlled V and J gene primers to amplify TCRbeta CDR3 regions from genomic DNA. Sequencing of rearranged TCRbeta segments was done at approximately 20X coverage. The paper's data handling went like this. Clustering was used to correct sequencing errors, and CDR3s were annotated against IMGT so that V, D and J genes could be assigned. Downstream analyses used only productive TCRbeta rearrangements, leaving out any out-of-frame or stop-codon sequences. Clonality was computed as one minus Shannon entropy normalized by the log of the number of unique productive sequences. Clones differing between time points or between blood and tumor were identified using Fisher's exact test with Benjamini-Hochberg correction, with an adjusted p below 0.01 applied as the threshold. Held by TCRdb, this immuneACCESS table contains in-frame sequences only and omits some clones. Under half of the omission traces to an unresolved V gene where checked; the cause of the rest is unknown. For V, J and clone size, that table is used; D and trimming come from the DNA. The sample table shows 50,000 to 55,000 clones, and 88% are seen once. The ten top clones hold 2.4% of the sample.

The chain is made from TRBV10-1 and TRBJ2-1; 7 nucleotides in the junction match TRBD2. This sequence originates from a man aged 60 to 69 with urothelial cancer. Here the sequenced sample was PBMCs, taken around atezolizumab (anti-PD-L1) treatment. The CDR3 reads CASSVGHSGEQFF. The nucleotide sequence reads as follows: TGCGCCAGCAGTGTAGGGCATAGCGGGGAGCAGTTCTTC.